The 16 T cell receptor beta chains listed next were all sequenced from one sample in a study of blood T cell repertoires in COVID-19. Profiling relied on immunoSEQ multiplex PCR, and the TCRdb table lists in-frame clones only, not all of them. The sample has some 290,000 clones; about 76% are singletons. Sequenced sample: peripheral blood. The receptors were sampled from a woman aged 60-70 years with active or convalescent COVID-19.

The chain combines TRBV3-1 (or the pseudogene TRBV3-2) with TRBJ1-1; TRBD1 might be the D (5 bases). V lost 4 bases and J lost 5, with 14 bases in between. CDR3 size: 14 residues. Germline V gene sequence: CDR1 LGHDT, CDR2 YNNKEL (reference sequence). CDR3 amino acids: CASSRLSPGTEAFF. The CDR3 nucleotides read TGTGCCAGCAGCCGCCTCTCCCCAGGGACTGAAGCTTTCTTT.

The V gene is TRBV7-9, the J gene TRBJ2-6; TRBD1 matches 7 bases. This CDR3 has 15 amino acids. The germline gives CDR1 SEHNR, CDR2 FQNEAQ (reference sequence). With V trimmed by 6 bases and J by 2 bases, 4 bases remained unmatched. CDR3 nucleotides: TGTGCCAGCAGTAACAGGGGCCCTGGGGCCAACGTCCTGACTTTC. Residues: CASSNRGPGANVLTF.

This rearrangement joins TRBV11-2 to TRBJ2-3; TRBD2 agrees at 11 bases. Germline CDR1 SGHAT, CDR2 FQNNGV. The trim removed 5 bases at V and 5 bases at J, leaving 6 bases unmatched. The CDR3 has 15 amino acids. CDR3: CASSVLAGGIDTQYF. The DNA for the CDR3 is TGTGCCAGCAGCGTCCTAGCGGGGGGCATAGATACGCAGTATTTT.

The chain recombines TRBV9 with TRBJ2-3; 10 bases fit TRBD2. Losses at the gene ends were 7 bases for V and 1 base for J; bases not matched to a gene: 6. Per the germline V gene, CDR1 is SGDLS and CDR2 is YYNGEE. The CDR3 consists of 15 residues. CDR3 amino acids: CASYVGTSGTDTQYF. The DNA of the CDR3 is TGTGCCAGCTACGTAGGGACTAGCGGCACAGATACGCAGTATTTT.

The chain couples TRBV5-1 to TRBJ2-2, with 11 bases matching TRBD1. Germline CDR1 is SGHRS and CDR2 is YFSETQ. This CDR3 is 17 amino acids long. V trimming: 4 bases; J trimming: 3 bases; junction bases outside the gene matches: 8. The chain's CDR3 is CASSPTAGQGDTGELFF. The CDR3 DNA reads as TGCGCCAGCAGCCCGACGGCGGGACAGGGGGACACCGGGGAGCTGTTTTTT.

V gene TRBV18 combines with J gene TRBJ1-5; no firm D call. Germline values: CDR1 KGHSH, CDR2 LQKENI. V lost 6 bases, J lost 5 bases, and 11 bases lay in between. The length of the CDR3 is 13 residues. The CDR3 bases are TGTGCCAGCTCCCCGCGCCTAGATCAGCCCCAGCATTTT. As protein: CASSPRLDQPQHF.

The chain employs TRBV6-1 and TRBJ1-4; D is ambiguous. The CDR3 has 15 amino acids. Germline CDR1 is MNHNS and CDR2 is SASEGT. The germline V and J ends were trimmed by 3 bases and 0 bases, with 8 bases remaining between them. Written as DNA, the CDR3 is TGTGCCAGCAGTGAGACTCTTGCAACTAATGAAAAACTGTTTTTT. Its translation is CASSETLATNEKLFF.

The CDR3 DNA sequence: TGTGCCATCAGTGAGCCAGGGGTGAACACTGAAGCTTTCTTT. This encodes CAISEPGVNTEAFF. This chain joins TRBV10-3 and TRBJ1-1; possibly TRBD1 for D (6 bases). Trimming shortened V by 2 bases and J by 0 bases, and 7 bases separated the two germline ends. Germline V lookup: CDR1 ENHRY, CDR2 SYGVKD. CDR3 length equals 14 residues.

The chain links TRBV2 to TRBJ1-5; D uncertain. The CDR3 is made up of 12 amino acids. Germline V gene data show CDR1 as SNHLY and CDR2 as FYNNEI. Trimming took 7 bases from V and 6 from J, leaving 10 bases between them. Written as DNA, the CDR3 is TGTGCCAGCACGTCGGAGGTTCAGCCCCAGCATTTT. Translation gives CASTSEVQPQHF.

CDR3 bases: TGTGCCATCAGTGAGTCCGGGGGGGTTCCGAGCGAGCAGTTCTTC. This gives the protein CAISESGGVPSEQFF. This sequence joins TRBV10-3 and TRBJ2-1, with TRBD2 matching 8 bases. Germline trimming cut 0 bases from V and 10 bases from J; bases unmatched to any gene: 8. The germline V gene encodes CDR1 ENHRY and CDR2 SYGVKD. The CDR3 extends over 15 amino acids.

The chain combines TRBV6-1 with TRBJ1-5; 9 nucleotides line up with TRBD1. V lost 4 bases, J lost 3 bases, and 10 bases stayed unmatched. Germline-derived CDR1 and CDR2 are MNHNS and SASEGT. This CDR3 region has 17 residues. The CDR3: CASSGPGQGSFNQPQHF. The DNA of the CDR3 is TGTGCCAGCAGTGGGCCGGGACAGGGCTCCTTCAATCAGCCCCAGCATTTT.

The J gene is TRBJ2-3, the V gene TRBV5-1; 12 positions agree with TRBD2. The CDR3 consists of 16 residues. V lost 5 bases, J lost 4 bases, and 8 bases stayed unmatched. Germline CDR1 is SGHRS and CDR2 is YFSETQ. CDR3 protein: CASRSSSGGASDTQYF. The CDR3 DNA reads TGCGCCAGCAGATCGTCTAGCGGGGGGGCTTCAGATACGCAGTATTTT.

This chain connects TRBV12-3 or TRBV12-4 to TRBJ1-5; TRBD1 might be the D (5 bases). The ends were cut back, 6 bases at V and 0 bases at J, with 6 bases in the middle. The CDR3 runs to 13 residues. This CDR3 is CASRRGSNQPQHF. CDR3 DNA sequence: TGTGCCAGCAGAAGGGGTAGCAATCAGCCCCAGCATTTT.

This clone was observed a handful of times. V and J are TRBV9 and TRBJ1-2, with 7 bases fitting TRBD1. The V and J ends lost 1 base and 1 base, in that order; junction bases with no gene match: 7. The CDR3 loop spans 16 amino acids. The germline V gene has CDR1 SGDLS and CDR2 YYNGEE. The CDR3 protein is CASSVLPGTVNYGYTF. CDR3 sequence (DNA): TGTGCCAGCAGCGTACTCCCCGGGACAGTTAACTATGGCTACACCTTC.

With respect to this clone: The sample has other DNA sequences that encode this CDR3 too. The chain uses TRBV6-5 and TRBJ1-1; TRBD1 matches at 7 bases. The V segment lost 5 bases and the J segment 10 bases; nucleotides outside the gene matches: 13. CDR3 size: 14 residues. Germline assignment: CDR1 MNHEY and CDR2 SVGAGI. CDR3 DNA sequence: TGTGCCAGCAGTCGTCCCGGAACAGGGGTGGGAGCTTTCTTT. The encoded protein is CASSRPGTGVGAFF.

The rearrangement joins TRBV5-5 to TRBJ2-1; 10 bases match TRBD2. This CDR3 contains 15 residues. Germline V lookup: CDR1 SGHKS, CDR2 YYEKEE (reference sequence). With 4 bases clipped from V and 6 bases from J, the junction kept 7 bases outside the gene matches. The CDR3 sequence is CASSLAGTSANEQFF. The CDR3 region has the DNA TGTGCCAGCAGCCTTGCCGGGACTAGCGCCAATGAGCAGTTCTTC.